This TCR beta chain was identified during a study of cytomegalovirus exposure and HLA in healthy donors. TCRdb's copy holds only in-frame clones and misses some; the assay was immunoSEQ multiplex PCR. This table holds about 95,000 clones, 85% found once. This CDR3 region has 16 residues. Germline CDR1 PRHDT, CDR2 FYEKMQ (reference sequence). With 5 bases clipped from V and 5 bases from J, the junction kept 11 bases outside the gene matches. V and J are TRBV13 and TRBJ2-3, with 9 positions matching TRBD1. This clonotype originated in a man younger than 35 in good health and CMV-seropositive. The sequenced material came from PBMCs. The CDR3 DNA reads as TGTGCCAGCAGCCCTAGTAGGGACAGGGCAATAGATACGCAGTATTTT. Translating it yields CASSPSRDRAIDTQYF.